This T cell receptor (beta chain) was identified in a study of post-analysis software for immune sequencing data. Study overall: The courses of disease that were included comprised relapsing-remitting, secondary progressive and progressive-relapsing multiple sclerosis. Findings and caveats of the study: Comparison with controls showed significantly lower normalized Chao1 diversity in multiple sclerosis patients. Higher frequency in patients than in controls was seen for several TRBV segments, with TRBV5-6, TRBV5-1 and TRBV20-1 among them. Same-batch samples co-clustered strongly by F measure.

Trimming cost V 2 bases and J 2 bases, with 7 bases left between them. The CDR3 consists of 15 residues. This clonotype was seen repeatedly, ten times or more. Its specificity is unknown. Each TCR beta cDNA library carried unique molecular identifiers. With about 0.95 to 11 million T cells as the source, roughly 0.5 million cDNA molecules resulted. TCRdb reprocessed the PCR reads via MiXCR and lists one record per CDR3 protein. This table holds 350,000 to 500,000 distinct CDR3 sequences, over 30% found once. The V gene is TRBV12-3 or TRBV12-4, the J gene TRBJ2-6; D gene unclear. The clonotype was recovered from a girl aged 2 to 10 with multiple sclerosis. Sequenced: blood. CDR3 protein: CASSLYRTGANVLTF. DNA of the CDR3: TGTGCCAGCAGTTTATACCGGACTGGGGCCAACGTCCTGACTTTC.